What follows describes a single T cell receptor (beta chain). Its specificity is not known. This entry is derived from a study of cytomegalovirus exposure and HLA in healthy donors. PCR used 60 Vbeta primers and 13 Jbeta primers. Clones were read by immunoSEQ multiplex PCR, and TCRdb kept only the in-frame ones, dropping some. The sample gives tens of thousands of clones, more than 60% of which show up once; approximately 7% is in the top ten. Findings of the study overall: Using a false discovery rate of 0.05, a later analysis showed that about 16,000 TCR beta sequences were associated with HLA alleles. Roughly even sequencing depth across donors was the assumption behind the presence/absence analyses. In a later analysis, TCR beta V- and J-gene trimming was associated with a missense DCLRE1C variant.

The V gene's germline CDR1 is SGHVS and CDR2 FQNEAQ. CDR3 length equals 15 residues. Trimming took 1 base from V and 7 from J; bases not matched to a gene: 8. Sequencing used PBMCs. The receptor comes from a man aged 30 to 39 in good health and CMV-seronegative. This chain links TRBV7-8 with TRBJ2-7, with 9 bases identical to TRBD1. The CDR3 reads CASSLVQGASWEQYF. In DNA, the CDR3 is TGTGCCAGCAGCTTAGTACAGGGGGCATCGTGGGAGCAGTACTTC. Using reference TRBV7-8 and TRBJ2-7 for the parts outside the CDR3, the full variable domain is GAGVSQSPRYKVAKRGQDVALRCDPISGHVSLFWYQQALGQGPEFLTYFQNEAQLDKSGLPSDRFFAERPEGSVSTLKIQRTQQEDSAVYLCASSLVQGASWEQYFGPGTRLTVT.